The rows below give T cell receptor beta chains drawn from one sample of a study of neoadjuvant anti-PD-1 for oral cavity cancer. Assay used: immunoSEQ multiplex PCR; TCRdb lists only in-frame clones, some missing. The sample shows 65,000 to 95,000 clones, approximately 80% of them seen only once. The specimen was PBMCs, collected before nivolumab (anti-PD-1) treatment. The receptor set was obtained from a person aged 40 to 85 with oral cavity squamous cell carcinoma. Each CDR3 is given with its conserved first and last residue. The D gene is left open where the match is weak. The size of a clone is reported for some rows only, either as once, few or many, or as a class for expanded clones.

d_gene,v_gene,j_gene,abundance,CDR3nt,CDR3aa
NA,TRBV7-6,TRBJ2-6,NA,TGTGCCAGCAGCCCGGGGGTTCAAGTGGGGGCCAACGTCCTGACTTTC,CASSPGVQVGANVLTF
NA,TRBV20-1,TRBJ1-2,NA,TGCAGTGCTGGCAAGGCGAATGGCTACACCTTC,CSAGKANGYTF
NA,TRBV29-1,TRBJ1-4,NA,TGCAGCGTTGAAATAGGCGGAAAACTGTTTTTT,CSVEIGGKLFF
TRBD2,TRBV4-1,TRBJ2-7,NA,TGCGCCAGCAGCCAAGGCCGACTAGCGGGGGACGAGCAGTACTTC,CASSQGRLAGDEQYF
TRBD2,TRBV6-6,TRBJ2-3,once,TGTGCCAGCAGTTACTCTACGGGACTAAGCACAGATACGCAGTATTTT,CASSYSTGLSTDTQYF
NA,TRBV6-4,TRBJ1-5,NA,TGTGCCAGCTATAGCGGCGGATTAGCAATAGGGGATCAGCCCCAGCATTTT,CASYSGGLAIGDQPQHF
NA,TRBV6-5,TRBJ2-7,NA,TGTGCCAGCAGGGAGGGACCGAGCCCCTACGAGCAGTACTTC,CASREGPSPYEQYF
NA,TRBV10-3,TRBJ2-3,once,TGTGCCATCAGCCTAGAAAGCACAGATACGCAGTATTTT,CAISLESTDTQYF
NA,TRBV27,TRBJ2-5,few,TGTGCCAGCAGCCTGGACGGAGAGACCCAGTACTTC,CASSLDGETQYF
NA,TRBV9,TRBJ1-1,NA,TGTGCCAGCAGCGTAGCAGGGGCAGCAAACACTGAAGCTTTCTTT,CASSVAGAANTEAFF
TRBD1,TRBV14,TRBJ1-1,NA,TGTGCCAGCAGCCCCACGGACAGGTTTTACACTGAAGCTTTCTTT,CASSPTDRFYTEAFF
NA,TRBV6-5,TRBJ2-1,NA,TGTGCCAGCAGTTACTCCGGGGGAGCTCACAATGAGCAGTTCTTC,CASSYSGGAHNEQFF
NA,TRBV20-1,TRBJ1-5,NA,TGCAGTGCTTCGCCAGGGGTGCCCCAGCATTTT,CSASPGVPQHF
NA,TRBV2,TRBJ2-5,NA,TGTGCCAGCAGTGTACGGGAAGAAGAGACCCAGTACTTC,CASSVREEETQYF
NA,TRBV10-2,TRBJ2-7,NA,TGCGCCAGCAGTGAGTTCAGTTACTCCTACGAGCAGTACTTC,CASSEFSYSYEQYF
NA,TRBV5-1,TRBJ2-7,few,TGCGCCAGCAGCCACAGGGTTCCGGACGAGCAGTACTTC,CASSHRVPDEQYF
TRBD1,TRBV27,TRBJ1-1,NA,TGTGCCAGCAGTCCCTACGGACAGGGGACTGAAGCTTTCTTT,CASSPYGQGTEAFF
NA,TRBV11-3,TRBJ2-4,NA,TGTGCCGTTCGGTCGGGGGAGCAAGCCAAAAACATTCAGTACTTC,CAVRSGEQAKNIQYF
TRBD2,TRBV6-6,TRBJ2-1,NA,TGTGCCAGCAGTGAGGGAGGGCCGGTCAATGAGCAGTTCTTC,CASSEGGPVNEQFF
TRBD2,TRBV7-2,TRBJ2-5,NA,TGTGCCAGCAGCCCCCGGACTAGCGGGAACGAGAAGACCCAGTACTTC,CASSPRTSGNEKTQYF
NA,TRBV5-1,TRBJ2-5,NA,TGCGCCAGCAGCGGCAGGGGCCAAGAGACCCAGTACTTC,CASSGRGQETQYF
TRBD2,TRBV6-1,TRBJ2-1,NA,TGTGCCAGCAGTGGGGGGCTAGCGGGATATAATGAGCAGTTCTTC,CASSGGLAGYNEQFF
NA,TRBV5-4,TRBJ2-7,NA,TGTGCCAGCAGCTTCGGGAGTACCCAAGCCGAGCAGTACTTC,CASSFGSTQAEQYF
NA,TRBV5-6,TRBJ2-7,few,TGTGCCAGCAGCTTGGCCCTTGTGGGCGAGCAGTACTTC,CASSLALVGEQYF
NA,TRBV7-2,TRBJ2-7,NA,TGTGCCAGCAGCTTAGTGATACAGTACGAGCAGTACTTC,CASSLVIQYEQYF
NA,TRBV30,TRBJ2-1,NA,TGTGCCTGGAGTGTTGGTGGGGGGAACTACAATGAGCAGTTCTTC,CAWSVGGGNYNEQFF
TRBD1,TRBV6-6,TRBJ2-7,NA,TGTGCCAGCAGTTACCTCGGGACAGGGAACGAGCAGTACTTC,CASSYLGTGNEQYF
TRBD1,TRBV6-6,TRBJ1-4,NA,TGTGCCAGCAGACAAGACAGGGATGAAAAACTGTTTTTT,CASRQDRDEKLFF
NA,TRBV28,TRBJ1-4,NA,TGTGCCAGCAGTTCCCACAGGGTAGGGTATGAAAAACTGTTTTTT,CASSSHRVGYEKLFF
TRBD1,TRBV6-5,TRBJ1-2,few,TGTGCCAGCAGTTACGGACAGGGGAATAACTATGGCTACACCTTC,CASSYGQGNNYGYTF
TRBD2,TRBV5-1,TRBJ2-3,NA,TGCGCCAGCAGCGAGGGACTAGCGGGAGGAATGTCAGATACGCAGTATTTT,CASSEGLAGGMSDTQYF
NA,TRBV6-6,TRBJ1-4,once,TGTGCCAGCAGTGGGGCGTCAACAACTAATGAAAAACTGTTTTTT,CASSGASTTNEKLFF
NA,TRBV28,TRBJ2-3,NA,TGTGCCAGCAGTACGCTCCGTTCTGCGCAGTATTTT,CASSTLRSAQYF
TRBD1,TRBV29-1,TRBJ2-3,NA,TGCAGCGCCGGGACAGCTTCTATTGTGGGTGTGCAGTATTTT,CSAGTASIVGVQYF
NA,TRBV19,TRBJ2-7,NA,TGTGCCAGTAGTACAGGGGAGTATTTGGGCGAGCAGTACTTC,CASSTGEYLGEQYF
NA,TRBV6-5,TRBJ2-2,NA,TGTGCCAGCAGTTACCTGGCGGCGGGGAACACCGGGGAGCTGTTTTTT,CASSYLAAGNTGELFF
NA,TRBV5-1,TRBJ2-2,NA,TGCGCCAGCAGTCCGCAGGCGGGGCCCTCCGGGGAGCTGTTTTTT,CASSPQAGPSGELFF
TRBD2,TRBV5-1,TRBJ2-1,NA,TGCGCCAGCAGCCCTGGACTAGCAACCTTTGGGGGCAATGAGCAGTTCTTC,CASSPGLATFGGNEQFF
NA,TRBV5-1,TRBJ2-7,NA,TGCGCCAGCAGCTTGTATCTGAACTACGAGCAGTACTTC,CASSLYLNYEQYF
NA,TRBV5-4,TRBJ2-2,NA,TGTGCCAGCAGCTTGGCCGGTAGGGTTAGCGGGGAGCTGTTTTTT,CASSLAGRVSGELFF
NA,TRBV5-1,TRBJ2-2,NA,TGCGCCAGCAGCTTGGGACAGGACACCGGGGAGCTGTTTTTT,CASSLGQDTGELFF
TRBD2,TRBV19,TRBJ2-1,NA,TGTGCCAGTAGTGTCGGGACTAGCCGCAATGAGCAGTTCTTC,CASSVGTSRNEQFF
NA,TRBV27,TRBJ1-2,few,TGTGCCAGCAGCCGAACAGGGTTCTCTGGCTACACCTTC,CASSRTGFSGYTF
NA,TRBV7-7,TRBJ2-1,few,TGTGCTAGCAGTCCCACTATGCTTAATGAGCAGTTCTTC,CASSPTMLNEQFF
TRBD2,TRBV6-6,TRBJ2-3,NA,TGTGCCAGCACCAAGGGGGGACTAGCGAACACAGATACGCAGTATTTT,CASTKGGLANTDTQYF
NA,TRBV28,TRBJ1-1,NA,TGTGCCAGCATCCAGTGGGTGAACACTGAAGCTTTCTTT,CASIQWVNTEAFF
TRBD1,TRBV9,TRBJ1-1,NA,TGTGCCAGCAGCGTAGCCACTACCGGACAGGGGCTGAACACTGAAGCTTTCTTT,CASSVATTGQGLNTEAFF
NA,TRBV11-2,TRBJ1-2,NA,TGTGCCAGCAGCTCTCGTCTCTATGGCTACACCTTC,CASSSRLYGYTF
NA,TRBV7-7,TRBJ2-5,NA,TGTGCTAGCAGCTTAGTTGGCAGCCAAGAGACCCAGTACTTC,CASSLVGSQETQYF
NA,TRBV11-2,TRBJ2-2,many,TGTGCCAGCAGCTTACAGCTATCCACCGGGGAGCTGTTTTTT,CASSLQLSTGELFF
TRBD2,TRBV10-3,TRBJ2-7,NA,TGTGCCATCAGTGATCCACTAGCGGGGGGGATGGAGCAGTACTTC,CAISDPLAGGMEQYF
NA,TRBV15,TRBJ1-1,NA,TGTGCCACCAGCAGAGGCGGGGTAAGCACTGAAGCTTTCTTT,CATSRGGVSTEAFF
NA,TRBV27,TRBJ2-5,NA,TGTGCCAGCAGTTTTTTGGGCGGTGAGGAGACCCAGTACTTC,CASSFLGGEETQYF